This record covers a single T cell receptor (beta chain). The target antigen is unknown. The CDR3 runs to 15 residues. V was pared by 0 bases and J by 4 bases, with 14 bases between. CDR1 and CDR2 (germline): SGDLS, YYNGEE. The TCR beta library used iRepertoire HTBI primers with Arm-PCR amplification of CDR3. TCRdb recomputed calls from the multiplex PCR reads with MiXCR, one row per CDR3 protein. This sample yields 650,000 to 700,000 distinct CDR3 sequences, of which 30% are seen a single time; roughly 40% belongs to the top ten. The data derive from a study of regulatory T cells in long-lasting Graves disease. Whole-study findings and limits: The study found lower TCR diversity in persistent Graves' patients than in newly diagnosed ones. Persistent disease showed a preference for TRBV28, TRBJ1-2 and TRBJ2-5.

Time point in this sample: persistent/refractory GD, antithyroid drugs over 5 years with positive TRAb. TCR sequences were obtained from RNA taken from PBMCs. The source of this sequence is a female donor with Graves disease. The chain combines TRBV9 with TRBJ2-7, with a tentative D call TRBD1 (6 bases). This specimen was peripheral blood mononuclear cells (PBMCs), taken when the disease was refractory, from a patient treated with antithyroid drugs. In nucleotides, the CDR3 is TGTGCCAGCAGCGTAGCTACCGGACAGATTTACGAGCAGTACTTC. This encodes CASSVATGQIYEQYF.